Shown below are 26 T cell receptor beta chains from a single sample sequenced in a study of cytomegalovirus exposure and HLA in healthy donors. Both 60 Vbeta primers and 13 Jbeta primers went into the PCR. Only in-frame clones appear in the TCRdb table, and some are missing; sequencing was by immunoSEQ multiplex PCR. The data show under 250,000 clones, roughly four fifths seen once. Sequencing was performed on PBMCs. The origin of the receptors is a woman aged 40 to 50 in good health and CMV-seronegative.

The V and J genes are TRBV27 and TRBJ2-3, with 10 bases aligning to TRBD1. V trimming: 5 bases; J trimming: 5 bases; junction bases outside the gene matches: 10. Germline V gene lookup returns CDR1 MNHEY and CDR2 SMNVEV (reference sequence). CDR3 size: 16 residues. CDR3 residues: CASSPQSGQGKDTQYF. The CDR3 nucleotides read TGTGCCAGCAGTCCCCAGTCGGGACAGGGGAAAGATACGCAGTATTTT.

The V gene is TRBV6-1, the J gene TRBJ1-5; a weak D match, TRBD1 (6 bases). V was trimmed by 1 base and J by 2 bases, leaving 18 bases between them. Germline V gene sequence: CDR1 MNHNS, CDR2 SASEGT. This CDR3 is 18 amino acids long. CDR3 in amino acids: CASSEEAYVGGGNQPQHF. Here the CDR3 DNA reads TGTGCCAGCAGTGAAGAAGCGTATGTAGGGGGTGGCAATCAGCCCCAGCATTTT.

This clone was picked up one time. The chain links TRBV4-2 to TRBJ2-1; 8 positions agree with TRBD2. Per germline, CDR1 LGHNA and CDR2 YNFKEQ. This CDR3 has 14 amino acids. Trimming cost V 4 bases and J 9 bases; bases outside gene matches: 8. Written as DNA, the CDR3 is TGTGCCAGCAGCCCAGCGGGAGTAAGTTCTGAGCAGTTCTTC. It specifies CASSPAGVSSEQFF.

CDR3 in DNA: TGCGCCAGCAGCCAAGGGGACAGGGGCGGTCGCACTGAAGCTTTCTTT. This codes for CASSQGDRGGRTEAFF. The chain recombines TRBV4-1 with TRBJ1-1; 10 bases line up with TRBD1. CDR1 MGHRA and CDR2 YSYEKL come from the germline V gene. V gave up 1 base and J gave up 4 bases; unmatched junction bases: 6. The CDR3 extends over 16 amino acids.

The chain carries TRBV19 and TRBJ2-3, with 8 bases fitting TRBD1. J lost 4 bases, V lost 7 bases, and 7 bases had no gene match. Germline-derived CDR1 and CDR2 are LNHDA and SQIVND (reference sequence). The CDR3 sequence is 14 residues long. The CDR3 DNA reads as TGTGCCAGTATCGACAGGGGAGGACCAGATACGCAGTATTTT. This translates into CASIDRGGPDTQYF.

This chain connects TRBV5-6 to TRBJ2-2; no firm D call. Germline assignment: CDR1 SGHDT and CDR2 YYEEEE. The CDR3 runs 14 residues. V gave up 3 bases and J gave up 8 bases, with 14 bases separating them. The CDR3: CASSWSSSWGELFF. The CDR3 DNA reads TGTGCCAGCAGCTGGTCGAGCTCATGGGGGGAGCTGTTTTTT.

The chain recombines TRBV11-3 with TRBJ1-3; 7 positions agree with TRBD1. CDR1 SGHNT and CDR2 YENEEA come from the germline V gene. Trimming removed 5 bases from V and 7 bases from J; junction bases left unmatched: 23. CDR3 length equals 19 residues. CDR3 DNA sequence: TGTGCCAGCAGCCCGGTTCTTCTAGACAGGACAGGATCTTGGAACACCATATATTTT. Its protein product is CASSPVLLDRTGSWNTIYF.

The chain carries TRBV25-1 and TRBJ2-7; TRBD1 matches at 10 bases. The germline V gene encodes CDR1 MGHDK and CDR2 SYGVNS. With 6 bases clipped from V and 4 bases from J, the junction kept 12 bases outside the gene matches. This CDR3 has 16 residues. CDR3 sequence (DNA): TGTGCCAGCAGCGGGAGACAGGGGGCGGGGACGTACGAGCAGTACTTC. Residues: CASSGRQGAGTYEQYF.

V and J are TRBV30 and TRBJ1-4, with D possibly matching TRBD1 (5 bases). Germline assignment: CDR1 GTSNPN and CDR2 SVGIG (reference sequence). V was trimmed by 2 bases and J by 4 bases, leaving 11 bases between them. CDR3 length equals 14 residues. The CDR3 DNA sequence: TGTGCCTGGAGTATCGGGGGAGATAATGAAAAACTGTTTTTT. Its translation: CAWSIGGDNEKLFF.

In nucleotides, the CDR3 is TGTGCCAGTAGTATAGATCTATTATGGCAGGGGGCCTACGAGCAGTACTTC. Its protein is CASSIDLLWQGAYEQYF. The chain couples TRBV19 to TRBJ2-7, with 7 bases aligning to TRBD1. Germline V gene sequence: CDR1 LNHDA, CDR2 SQIVND (reference sequence). V was pared by 0 bases and J by 2 bases, with 10 bases of the junction left unmatched. The CDR3 loop spans 17 amino acids. Supplemented by reference TRBV19 and TRBJ2-7, the full variable domain reads DGGITQSPKYLFRKEGQNVTLSCEQNLNHDAMYWYRQDPGQGLRLIYYSQIVNDFQKGDIAEGYSVSREKKESFPLTVTSAQKNPTAFYLCASSIDLLWQGAYEQYFGPGTRLTVT.

The chain joins TRBV29-1 to TRBJ2-7, with 7 positions matching TRBD2. Trimming cost V 3 bases and J 0 bases; bases outside gene matches: 2. The CDR3 is 13 residues long. Germline values: CDR1 SQVTM, CDR2 ANQGSEA. The CDR3 loop is CSVEASGSYEQYF. In nucleotides, the CDR3 is TGCAGCGTTGAGGCTAGCGGCTCCTACGAGCAGTACTTC.

The chain carries TRBV2 and TRBJ2-2, with 7 bases fitting TRBD2. Germline trimming cut 5 bases from V and 6 bases from J; bases unmatched to any gene: 6. This CDR3 is built from 14 residues. Per germline, CDR1 SNHLY and CDR2 FYNNEI. The chain's CDR3 is CASSRGRVPGELFF. The CDR3 DNA sequence: TGTGCCAGCAGTCGTGGGAGGGTGCCCGGGGAGCTGTTTTTT.

The chain carries TRBV7-9 and TRBJ1-5; TRBD1 is a possible D gene (5 bases). Trimming removed 5 bases from V and 9 bases from J, with 17 bases in between. Germline V CDR1 and CDR2: SEHNR, FQNEAQ (reference sequence). The CDR3 spans 14 residues. The CDR3, as DNA: TGTGCCAGCAGCCACGGACAATCCTATCGGCCCCAGCATTTT. Its translation is CASSHGQSYRPQHF.

In this sample, this clone turned up a few times. V is TRBV27 and J is TRBJ1-2; TRBD1 matches 7 bases. Germline V lookup: CDR1 MNHEY, CDR2 SMNVEV (reference sequence). J lost 2 bases, V lost 2 bases, and 5 bases had no gene match. The CDR3 runs to 15 residues. CDR3 DNA: TGTGCCAGCAGTTTAGAACCACAGGGGAACTATGGCTACACCTTC. Its protein is CASSLEPQGNYGYTF.

This chain joins TRBV2 and TRBJ2-7; D is perhaps TRBD2 (6 bases). This CDR3 comprises 14 residues. Per germline, CDR1 SNHLY and CDR2 FYNNEI. The ends were cut back, 8 bases at V and 3 bases at J, with 17 bases in the middle. In DNA form, the CDR3 reads TGTGCCAGCCGACCCGGGACTTCTAACTACGAGCAGTACTTC. Its translation: CASRPGTSNYEQYF.

The CDR3 protein is CASSLAGAGGWSQYF. The CDR3 coding sequence is TGCGCCAGCAGCTTGGCCGGCGCGGGAGGGTGGTCGCAGTATTTT. The chain recombines TRBV5-1 with TRBJ2-3; 9 bases align to TRBD2. The CDR3 has 15 amino acids. Unmatched junction bases numbered 9, after V lost 0 bases and J lost 10 bases. CDR1 is SGHRS and CDR2 is YFSETQ in the germline V gene. Supplemented by reference TRBV5-1 and TRBJ2-3, the full variable domain reads KAGVTQTPRYLIKTRGQQVTLSCSPISGHRSVSWYQQTPGQGLQFLFEYFSETQRNKGNFPGRFSGRQFSNSRSEMNVSTLELGDSALYLCASSLAGAGGWSQYFGPGTRLTVL.

This chain connects TRBV7-2 to TRBJ1-2; 10 nucleotides agree with TRBD1. V lost 4 bases to trimming and J lost 4 bases; unmatched junction nucleotides: 18. The CDR3 is 19 residues long. Germline lookup yields CDR1 SGHTA and CDR2 FQGNSA. CDR3 sequence: CASSSATGGASRISYGYTF. The CDR3 coding sequence is TGTGCCAGCAGCTCAGCGACAGGGGGCGCCTCAAGGATAAGCTATGGCTACACCTTC.

The genes are TRBV19 and TRBJ2-7, with 9 bases matching TRBD2. Germline CDR1 reads LNHDA; CDR2 reads SQIVND (reference sequence). This CDR3 contains 14 residues. The V and J ends lost 5 bases and 2 bases, in that order; junction bases with no gene match: 4. CDR3 in amino acids: CASSWSSGAYEQYF. The CDR3 DNA sequence: TGTGCCAGTAGTTGGTCTAGCGGGGCCTACGAGCAGTACTTC.

J is TRBJ2-7 and V is TRBV28, with a weak D call TRBD1 (6 bases). The CDR3 contains 14 residues. Per germline, CDR1 MDHEN and CDR2 SYDVKM. Trimming took 5 bases from V and 2 from J, leaving 13 bases between them. The CDR3 bases are TGTGCCAGCAGTAGAGGACAGAATCCCTACGAGCAGTACTTC. Protein product: CASSRGQNPYEQYF.

V gene TRBV18 combines with J gene TRBJ2-7; 12 bases are a match to TRBD2. Germline CDR1 reads KGHSH; CDR2 reads LQKENI. Germline trimming cut 5 bases from V and 0 bases from J; bases unmatched to any gene: 2. The CDR3 is 15 residues long. The CDR3 region has the DNA TGTGCCAGCTCAGTGACTAGCGGGAGCTCCTACGAGCAGTACTTC. Translation: CASSVTSGSSYEQYF.

The rearrangement uses TRBV2 and TRBJ2-7, with 11 positions matching TRBD2. With 8 bases clipped from V and 3 bases from J, the junction kept 3 bases outside the gene matches. From germline, CDR1 is SNHLY and CDR2 FYNNEI. CDR3 length: 13 amino acids. The CDR3: CASLAGGLYEQYF. CDR3 nucleotides: TGTGCCAGCCTAGCGGGAGGCCTCTACGAGCAGTACTTC.

The V gene is TRBV19, the J gene TRBJ1-1, with D possibly matching TRBD1 (6 bases). The CDR3 is 12 amino acids. Trimming removed 7 bases from V and 6 bases from J, with 12 bases in between. Germline-derived CDR1 and CDR2 are LNHDA and SQIVND (reference sequence). The CDR3 sequence: CASTPNRAEAFF. The CDR3 DNA follows: TGTGCCAGTACCCCGAACAGGGCTGAAGCTTTCTTT.

The V and J genes are TRBV27 and TRBJ2-7; 10 nucleotides match TRBD2. The germline gives CDR1 MNHEY, CDR2 SMNVEV (reference sequence). V lost 5 bases and J lost 0; bases outside the gene matches: 4. The CDR3 extends over 15 amino acids. CDR3 region: CASSLSSGSSYEQYF. The CDR3 region has the DNA TGTGCCAGCAGTCTCTCTAGCGGGAGCTCCTACGAGCAGTACTTC.

This CDR3 reads CASSFGGGPSDTQYF. The CDR3 DNA sequence: TGTGCCAGCAGCTTCGGGGGAGGGCCTTCAGATACGCAGTATTTT. V and J are TRBV5-8 and TRBJ2-3, with 7 positions matching TRBD2. The V segment lost 2 bases and the J segment 4 bases; nucleotides outside the gene matches: 7. Germline lookup yields CDR1 SGHTS and CDR2 YDEGEE. The CDR3 has 15 amino acids.

V and J are TRBV19 and TRBJ1-5, with D unresolved. This CDR3 has 15 residues. Germline CDR1 LNHDA, CDR2 SQIVND (reference sequence). Trimming left V 3 bases short and J 0 bases short, with 9 bases between. CDR3 region: CASSINGYSNQPQHF. In DNA, the CDR3 is TGTGCCAGTAGTATTAACGGGTATAGCAATCAGCCCCAGCATTTT.

The chain couples TRBV7-6 to TRBJ2-3; TRBD2 matches at 9 bases. Losses at the gene ends were 5 bases for V and 2 bases for J; bases not matched to a gene: 8. The CDR3 has 16 amino acids. In germline, CDR1 is SGHVS, CDR2 FNYEAQ. The DNA of the CDR3 is TGTGCCAGCAGCCTGGGACTAGCAGAGATCACAGATACGCAGTATTTT. As protein: CASSLGLAEITDTQYF.